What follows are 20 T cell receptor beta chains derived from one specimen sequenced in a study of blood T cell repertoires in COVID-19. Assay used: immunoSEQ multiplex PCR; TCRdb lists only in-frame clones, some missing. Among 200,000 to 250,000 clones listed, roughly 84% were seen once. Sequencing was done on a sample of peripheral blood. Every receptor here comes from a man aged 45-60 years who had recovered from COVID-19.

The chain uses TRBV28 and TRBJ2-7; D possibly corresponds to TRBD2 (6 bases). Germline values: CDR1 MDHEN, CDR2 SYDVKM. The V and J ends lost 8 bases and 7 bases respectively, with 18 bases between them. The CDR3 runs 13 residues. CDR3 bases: TGTGCCAGCGGGGTGGGGCAGACTAGGGAGCAGTACTTC. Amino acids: CASGVGQTREQYF.

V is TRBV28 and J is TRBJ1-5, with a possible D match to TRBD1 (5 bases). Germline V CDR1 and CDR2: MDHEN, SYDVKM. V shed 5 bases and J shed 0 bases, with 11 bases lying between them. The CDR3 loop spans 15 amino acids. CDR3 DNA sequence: TGTGCCAGCAGTATCGGGGGTAATAGCAATCAGCCCCAGCATTTT. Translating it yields CASSIGGNSNQPQHF.

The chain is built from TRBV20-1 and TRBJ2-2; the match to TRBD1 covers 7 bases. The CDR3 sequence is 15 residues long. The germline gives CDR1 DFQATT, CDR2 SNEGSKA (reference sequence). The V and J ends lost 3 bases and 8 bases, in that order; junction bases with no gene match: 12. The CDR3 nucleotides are TGCAGTGCTAGTAAGGGGGCAACTACAACGGGGGAGCTGTTTTTT. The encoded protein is CSASKGATTTGELFF.

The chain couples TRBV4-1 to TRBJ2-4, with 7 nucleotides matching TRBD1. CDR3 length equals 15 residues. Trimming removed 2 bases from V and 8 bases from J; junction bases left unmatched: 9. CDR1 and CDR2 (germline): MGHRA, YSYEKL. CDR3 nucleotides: TGCGCCAGCAGCCAACCTGACAGGGATGAAGACATTCAGTACTTC. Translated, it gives CASSQPDRDEDIQYF.

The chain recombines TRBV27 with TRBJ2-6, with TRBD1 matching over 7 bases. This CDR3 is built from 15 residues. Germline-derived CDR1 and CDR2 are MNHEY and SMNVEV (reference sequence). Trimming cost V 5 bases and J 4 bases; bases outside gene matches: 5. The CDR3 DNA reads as TGTGCCAGCAGTCTGAGGGGGCGCGGGGCCAACGTCCTGACTTTC. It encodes CASSLRGRGANVLTF.

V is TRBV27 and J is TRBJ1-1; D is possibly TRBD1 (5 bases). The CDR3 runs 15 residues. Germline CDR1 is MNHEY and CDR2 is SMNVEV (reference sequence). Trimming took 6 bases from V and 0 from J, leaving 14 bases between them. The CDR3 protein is CASSPTALLNTEAFF. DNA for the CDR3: TGTGCCAGCAGCCCGACAGCCCTACTGAACACTGAAGCTTTCTTT.

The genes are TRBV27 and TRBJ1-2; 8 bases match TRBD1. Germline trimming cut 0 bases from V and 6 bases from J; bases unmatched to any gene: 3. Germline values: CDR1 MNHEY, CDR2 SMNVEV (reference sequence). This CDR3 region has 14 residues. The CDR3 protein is CASSLSDRVHGYTF. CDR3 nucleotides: TGTGCCAGCAGTTTATCGGACAGGGTCCATGGCTACACCTTC.

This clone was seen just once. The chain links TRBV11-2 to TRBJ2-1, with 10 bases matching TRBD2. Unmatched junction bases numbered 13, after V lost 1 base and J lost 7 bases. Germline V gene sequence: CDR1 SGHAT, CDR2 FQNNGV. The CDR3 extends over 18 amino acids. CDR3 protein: CASSLGPSASGSDNEQFF. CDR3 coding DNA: TGTGCCAGCAGCTTAGGCCCTTCGGCTAGCGGGAGTGATAATGAGCAGTTCTTC.

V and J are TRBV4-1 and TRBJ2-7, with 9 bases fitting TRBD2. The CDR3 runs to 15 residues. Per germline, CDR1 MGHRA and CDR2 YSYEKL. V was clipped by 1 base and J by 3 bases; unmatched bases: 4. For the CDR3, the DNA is TGCGCCAGCAGCCAAGTTATAGCGGGAGACTACGAGCAGTACTTC. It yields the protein CASSQVIAGDYEQYF.

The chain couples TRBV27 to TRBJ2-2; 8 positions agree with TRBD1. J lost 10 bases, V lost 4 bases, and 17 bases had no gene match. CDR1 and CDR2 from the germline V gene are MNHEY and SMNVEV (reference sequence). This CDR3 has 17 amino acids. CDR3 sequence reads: CASSSVSVAGGHAELFF. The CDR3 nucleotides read TGTGCCAGCAGTTCAGTTTCAGTCGCAGGGGGCCATGCGGAGCTGTTTTTT.

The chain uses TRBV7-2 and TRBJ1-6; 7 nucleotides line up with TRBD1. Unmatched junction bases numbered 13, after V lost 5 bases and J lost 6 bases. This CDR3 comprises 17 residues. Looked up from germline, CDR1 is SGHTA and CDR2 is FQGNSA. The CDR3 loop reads CASSQLWDRVTNSPLHF. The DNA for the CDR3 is TGTGCCAGCAGCCAGTTGTGGGACAGAGTCACTAATTCACCCCTCCACTTT.

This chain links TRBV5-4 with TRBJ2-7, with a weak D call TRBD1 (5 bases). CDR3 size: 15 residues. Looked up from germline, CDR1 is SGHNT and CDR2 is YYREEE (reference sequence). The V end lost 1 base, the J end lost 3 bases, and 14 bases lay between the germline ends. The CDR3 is CASSLQQGGYYEQYF. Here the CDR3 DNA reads TGTGCCAGCAGCTTGCAGCAGGGCGGATACTACGAGCAGTACTTC.

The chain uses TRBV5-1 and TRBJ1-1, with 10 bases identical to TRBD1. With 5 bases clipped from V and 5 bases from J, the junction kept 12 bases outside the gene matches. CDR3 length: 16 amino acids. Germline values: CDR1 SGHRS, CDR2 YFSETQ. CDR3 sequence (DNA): TGCGCCAGCAGAAACGGCCGGGACAGGGGAAGGACTGAAGCTTTCTTT. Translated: CASRNGRDRGRTEAFF.

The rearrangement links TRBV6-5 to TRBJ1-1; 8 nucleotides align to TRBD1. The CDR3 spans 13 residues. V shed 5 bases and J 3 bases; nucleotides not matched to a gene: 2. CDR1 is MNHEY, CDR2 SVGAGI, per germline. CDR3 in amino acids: CASSRQGYTEAFF. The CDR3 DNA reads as TGTGCCAGCAGTAGACAGGGGTACACTGAAGCTTTCTTT.

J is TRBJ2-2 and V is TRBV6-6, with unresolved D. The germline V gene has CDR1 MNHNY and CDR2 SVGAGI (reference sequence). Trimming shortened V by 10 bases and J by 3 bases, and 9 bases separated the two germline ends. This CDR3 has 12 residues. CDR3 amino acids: CATREDTGELFF. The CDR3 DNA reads TGTGCCACCCGCGAAGACACCGGGGAGCTGTTTTTT.

CDR3 amino acids: CASQRGGTGELFF. CDR3 DNA: TGTGCTAGCCAGAGGGGGGGCACCGGGGAGCTGTTTTTT. The chain links TRBV12-5 to TRBJ2-2; tentative D call: TRBD2 (7 bases). CDR1 is LGHNT, CDR2 FRNRAP, per germline. The CDR3 covers 13 residues. The V and J ends lost 9 bases and 4 bases respectively, with 12 bases between them.

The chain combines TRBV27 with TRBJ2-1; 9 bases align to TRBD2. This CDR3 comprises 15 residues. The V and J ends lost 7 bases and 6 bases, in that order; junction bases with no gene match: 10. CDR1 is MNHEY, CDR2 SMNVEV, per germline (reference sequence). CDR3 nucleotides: TGTGCCAGCAAGGTGCGGGAGGGCCACTCCAATGAGCAGTTCTTC. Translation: CASKVREGHSNEQFF.

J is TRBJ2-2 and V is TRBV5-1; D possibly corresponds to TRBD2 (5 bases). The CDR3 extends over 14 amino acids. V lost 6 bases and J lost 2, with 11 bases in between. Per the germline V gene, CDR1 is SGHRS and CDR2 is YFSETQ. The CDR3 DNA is TGCGCCAGCAAAAGGACTGGTAACACCGGGGAGCTGTTTTTT. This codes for CASKRTGNTGELFF.

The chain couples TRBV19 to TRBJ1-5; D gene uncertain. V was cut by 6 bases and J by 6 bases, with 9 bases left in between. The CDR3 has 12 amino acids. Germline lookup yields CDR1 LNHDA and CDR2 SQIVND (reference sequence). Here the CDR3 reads CASRTPGQPQHF. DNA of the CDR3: TGTGCCAGTAGAACGCCGGGTCAGCCCCAGCATTTT.

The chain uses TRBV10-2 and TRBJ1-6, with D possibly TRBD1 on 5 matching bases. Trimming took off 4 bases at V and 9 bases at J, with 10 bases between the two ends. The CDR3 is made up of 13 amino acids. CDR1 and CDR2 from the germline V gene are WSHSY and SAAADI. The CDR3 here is CASSGVQGSPLHF. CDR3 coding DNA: TGCGCCAGCAGTGGGGTCCAGGGTTCACCCCTCCACTTT.